The source of this T cell receptor (beta chain) is a study of shared clonotypes between healthy human individuals. All of the donors resided in Nashville, Tennessee, and each was a Caucasian adult. CDR1 and CDR2 (germline): SGDLS, YYNGEE. The CDR3 covers 18 residues. V shed 0 bases, J shed 3 bases, and the junction held 10 bases outside the gene matches. Sorted-subset replicate PCR reactions contained roughly 200 ng DNA, corresponding to about 30,000 T cell genomes. Generated by immunoSEQ multiplex PCR, the TCRdb table keeps only in-frame clones and is missing some. The table lists about 1.5 million clones, roughly 97% of them singletons. Points on this clone: Its specificity is unknown.

Points from the study as a whole: Clonotype sharing among donors was thought likely to change with sequencing depth.

The genes are TRBV9 and TRBJ2-3, with TRBD2 identical over 10 bases. The receptor comes from a man aged 25-40 years in good health. The sample consisted of naive CD4+ T cells sorted from blood. Indicated subset: CD45RA+ positively selected. The CDR3 protein is CASSVGSLLAGSTDTQYF. The CDR3 coding sequence is TGTGCCAGCAGCGTAGGCTCCCTACTAGCGGGAAGTACAGATACGCAGTATTTT.